The next 18 T cell receptor beta chains were all read from a single sample in a study of blood T cell repertoires in COVID-19. Sequencing used immunoSEQ multiplex PCR; TCRdb keeps in-frame clones, though not all of them. This sample has approximately 250,000 clones, with just under 90% found just once. The sequenced sample was PBMCs or T cells enriched from blood (not recorded which). The receptor source for this set is a woman aged 25 to 39 with acute COVID-19.

This chain uses TRBV18 with TRBJ1-1, with TRBD1 as a possible D gene (5 bases). This CDR3 contains 14 residues. The germline V and J ends were trimmed by 3 bases and 0 bases, with 8 bases remaining between them. Germline-derived CDR1 and CDR2 are KGHSH and LQKENI. The CDR3 is CASSPSRVNTEAFF. The DNA of the CDR3 is TGTGCCAGCTCACCGAGCAGGGTGAACACTGAAGCTTTCTTT.

The chain uses TRBV10-3 and TRBJ1-6; D might be TRBD1 (6 bases). V was clipped by 1 base and J by 9 bases, with 13 bases between them. CDR1 and CDR2 from the germline V gene are ENHRY and SYGVKD. The CDR3 is 15 amino acids. The CDR3 sequence is CAISEWDMEVSPLHF. The DNA for the CDR3 is TGTGCCATCAGTGAGTGGGACATGGAGGTTTCACCCCTCCACTTT.

This rearrangement joins TRBV6-2 or TRBV6-3 to TRBJ1-1; D might be TRBD1 (6 bases). Per the germline V gene, CDR1 is MNHEY and CDR2 is SVGEGT. V lost 0 bases and J 2 bases, leaving 13 bases between the germline ends. The CDR3 is 16 amino acids. CDR3 sequence (DNA): TGTGCCAGCAGTTACTCGCGGACAGATTTCAACACTGAAGCTTTCTTT. Amino acid sequence: CASSYSRTDFNTEAFF.

In this sample, this clone turned up once. This chain links TRBV19 with TRBJ1-5, with 7 positions matching TRBD1. J lost 3 bases, V lost 5 bases, and 4 bases had no gene match. CDR3 length: 14 amino acids. Germline CDR1 and CDR2: LNHDA and SQIVND (reference sequence). The CDR3, as DNA: TGTGCCAGTAGTCATGACAGGGACAATCAGCCCCAGCATTTT. This sequence encodes CASSHDRDNQPQHF. The full variable domain, in which reference TRBV19 and TRBJ1-5 provide the parts outside the CDR3, is DGGITQSPKYLFRKEGQNVTLSCEQNLNHDAMYWYRQDPGQGLRLIYYSQIVNDFQKGDIAEGYSVSREKKESFPLTVTSAQKNPTAFYLCASSHDRDNQPQHFGDGTRLSIL.

The chain carries TRBV21-1 and TRBJ2-1; the tabulated D call, TRBD2, remains unverified against the DNA. TRBV21-1 represents a pseudogene. This CDR3 is 17 amino acids long. The DNA of the CDR3 is TGTGCCAGCAGCAAAGCGGGTGGGCGGGGGCGAGCCTGCGGGCAGTTCTTC. Its protein product is CASSKAGGRGRACGQFF.

The chain uses TRBV27 and TRBJ1-5; no clear D gene. This CDR3 region has 14 residues. V was pared by 5 bases and J by 0 bases, with 8 bases between. Germline-derived CDR1 and CDR2 are MNHEY and SMNVEV (reference sequence). In DNA form, the CDR3 reads TGTGCCAGCAGTCTAGAGTATAGCAATCAGCCCCAGCATTTT. This gives the protein CASSLEYSNQPQHF.

The chain uses TRBV24-1 and TRBJ1-1, with no clear D. Germline assignment: CDR1 KGHDR and CDR2 SFDVKD. Trimming shortened V by 3 bases and J by 10 bases, and 11 bases separated the two germline ends. The CDR3 has 12 residues. The CDR3 DNA is TGTGCCACCAGTGATCCCCTGACGGGAGCTTTCTTT. It specifies CATSDPLTGAFF.

The chain joins TRBV5-1 to TRBJ2-5, with 10 bases that match TRBD2. V lost 10 bases to trimming and J lost 3 bases; unmatched junction nucleotides: 9. Germline V lookup: CDR1 SGHRS, CDR2 YFSETQ. This CDR3 is 14 amino acids long. As DNA, the CDR3 is TGCGCCTCCACCCAACTAGCGGGAAAAGAGACCCAGTACTTC. Translating it yields CASTQLAGKETQYF.

The genes are TRBV25-1 and TRBJ2-2; 9 bases match TRBD1. CDR1 MGHDK and CDR2 SYGVNS come from the germline V gene. The CDR3 extends over 15 amino acids. J lost 5 bases, V lost 3 bases, and 4 bases had no gene match. This chain's CDR3 is CASSDPGQGTGELFF. CDR3 coding DNA: TGTGCCAGCAGTGACCCGGGACAGGGTACCGGGGAGCTGTTTTTT. Variable domain in full (rest from reference TRBV25-1 and TRBJ2-2): EADIYQTPRYLVIGTGKKITLECSQTMGHDKMYWYQQDPGMELHLIHYSYGVNSTEKGDLSSESTVSRIRTEHFPLTLESARPSHTSQYLCASSDPGQGTGELFFGEGSRLTVL.

The rearrangement uses TRBV5-1 and TRBJ2-1; D is possibly TRBD1 (6 bases). With 3 bases removed from V and 3 bases from J, the gap between germline ends came to 10 bases. The CDR3 has 14 amino acids. Per the germline V gene, CDR1 is SGHRS and CDR2 is YFSETQ. The CDR3 spells CASSWAQGYNEQFF. In nucleotides, the CDR3 is TGCGCCAGCAGCTGGGCACAGGGCTACAATGAGCAGTTCTTC.

The chain has TRBV19 and TRBJ1-5; a weak D match, TRBD1 (5 bases). Germline lookup yields CDR1 LNHDA and CDR2 SQIVND (reference sequence). This CDR3 region has 16 residues. The V gene lost 2 bases and the J gene lost 3 bases, with 14 bases spanning the gap. CDR3 in DNA: TGTGCCAGTAGTATATCGGGGGTAGGCTACAATCAGCCCCAGCATTTT. The encoded protein is CASSISGVGYNQPQHF.

V usage is TRBV7-9 and J usage is TRBJ1-4; D remains unclear. CDR1 is SEHNR and CDR2 is FQNEAQ in the germline V gene (reference sequence). The germline V and J ends were trimmed by 1 base and 1 base, with 7 bases remaining between them. This CDR3 has 15 amino acids. Here the CDR3 DNA reads TGTGCCAGCAGCTTAGTCGGAGGAACTAATGAAAAACTGTTTTTT. It codes for CASSLVGGTNEKLFF. The whole variable domain, filled in from reference TRBV7-9 and TRBJ1-4, reads DTGVSQNPRHKITKRGQNVTFRCDPISEHNRLYWYRQTLGQGPEFLTYFQNEAQLEKSRLLSDRFSAERPKGSFSTLEIQRTEQGDSAMYLCASSLVGGTNEKLFFGSGTQLSVL.

V is TRBV6-2 or TRBV6-3 and J is TRBJ1-2; perhaps TRBD1 as D (5 bases). The V gene lost 7 bases and the J gene lost 8 bases, with 20 bases spanning the gap. CDR3 size: 14 residues. Germline-derived CDR1 and CDR2 are MNHEY and SVGEGT. The CDR3, as DNA: TGTGCCAGCATCCCATCCCGGGACTATGGCGGCTACACCTTC. Translating it yields CASIPSRDYGGYTF.

This chain links TRBV6-4 with TRBJ2-3; TRBD1 agrees at 8 bases. J lost 5 bases, V lost 3 bases, and 7 bases had no gene match. In germline, CDR1 is MRHNA, CDR2 SNTAGT. The CDR3 length is 15 residues. In DNA, the CDR3 is TGTGCCAGCAGTGATTCCGGGACAGGTCGAGATACGCAGTATTTT. It is translated as CASSDSGTGRDTQYF.

The chain links TRBV9 to TRBJ2-5; D possibly corresponds to TRBD1 (6 bases). V lost 0 bases to trimming and J lost 5 bases, with 14 bases between them. CDR3 length: 15 residues. CDR1 SGDLS and CDR2 YYNGEE come from the germline V gene. CDR3 DNA: TGTGCCAGCAGCGTAGTTAGTGGGGGCCGTGAGACCCAGTACTTC. This codes for CASSVVSGGRETQYF.

This clone occurred once. J is TRBJ2-3 and V is TRBV13, with D possibly TRBD2 on 6 matching bases. The CDR3 runs 16 residues. The germline V and J ends were trimmed by 0 bases and 0 bases, with 10 bases remaining between them. The germline CDR1 and CDR2 sequences are PRHDT and FYEKMQ (reference sequence). The CDR3 is CASSLGRLESTDTQYF. The DNA for the CDR3 is TGTGCCAGCAGCTTAGGCCGACTAGAGAGCACAGATACGCAGTATTTT.

This clone occurred many times. The CDR3 DNA is TGTGCCAGCAGTGACACTAGCGGGAGGGGTGAGCAGTTCTTC. Protein: CASSDTSGRGEQFF. The chain combines TRBV2 with TRBJ2-1, with 13 bases that match TRBD2. The CDR3 is 14 residues long. The ends lost 3 bases at V and 9 bases at J; junction bases unmatched: 2. Germline values: CDR1 SNHLY, CDR2 FYNNEI.

The V call is TRBV7-2, the J call TRBJ1-1; D is unclear. Trimming stripped 4 bases from V and 4 bases from J, with 13 bases between. From germline, CDR1 is SGHTA and CDR2 FQGNSA. The CDR3 consists of 14 residues. The CDR3 spells CASSSAPSGTEAFF. CDR3 nucleotides: TGTGCCAGCAGCTCAGCCCCGTCGGGCACTGAAGCTTTCTTT.